The next 16 T cell receptor beta chains were all read from a single sample in a study of blood T cell repertoires in COVID-19. Clones were sequenced by immunoSEQ multiplex PCR, and TCRdb holds only the in-frame ones, with some missing. The table has 650,000 to 800,000 clones, 70% to 90% seen once. The specimen sequenced was peripheral blood. The source of these receptors is a woman aged 18-30 years with acute or convalescent COVID-19.

The rearrangement uses TRBV21-1 and TRBJ2-7; whether TRBD1, the table's D call, matches the DNA was not checked. TRBV21-1 is designated a pseudogene. The CDR3 extends over 13 amino acids. The CDR3 is CARGWVTGDEQYF. CDR3 in DNA: TGTGCCAGGGGGTGGGTGACAGGAGACGAGCAGTACTTC.

In the case of this clone: Distinct nucleotide sequences in the sample also encode this CDR3. V is TRBV19 and J is TRBJ2-1, with D perhaps matching TRBD1 (6 bases). Germline V CDR1 and CDR2: LNHDA, SQIVND (reference sequence). The CDR3 covers 11 residues. The V end lost 8 bases, the J end lost 6 bases, and 8 bases lay between the germline ends. This chain's CDR3 is CASRRGNEQFF. DNA of the CDR3: TGTGCCAGTCGCAGGGGCAATGAGCAGTTCTTC.

V and J are TRBV2 and TRBJ2-2, with D hard to call. This CDR3 spans 12 amino acids. The germline V gene encodes CDR1 SNHLY and CDR2 FYNNEI. V lost 8 bases and J lost 3, with 7 bases in between. The CDR3 protein is CASRVDTGELFF. The CDR3 DNA reads as TGTGCCAGCCGGGTCGACACCGGGGAGCTGTTTTTT.

V and J are TRBV28 and TRBJ1-5; D is possibly TRBD1 (6 bases). This CDR3 is 15 amino acids long. Trimming removed 3 bases at V and 5 bases at J, with 14 bases between. Germline V gives CDR1 MDHEN, CDR2 SYDVKM. CDR3 bases: TGTGCCAGCAGTTTCCAGGGGAGTCGCGATCAGCCCCAGCATTTT. The encoded protein is CASSFQGSRDQPQHF.

V and J are TRBV4-3 and TRBJ2-2; 9 nucleotides match TRBD2. This CDR3 region has 15 residues. Germline V gives CDR1 LGHNA, CDR2 YSLEER. J gave up 4 bases and V 1 base, and 1 base lay outside the gene matches. The CDR3 sequence: CASSQGAGGTGELFF. In DNA, the CDR3 is TGCGCCAGCAGCCAAGGAGCGGGGGGCACCGGGGAGCTGTTTTTT.

J is TRBJ2-1 and V is TRBV27; a possible D gene is TRBD1 (6 bases). Germline lookup yields CDR1 MNHEY and CDR2 SMNVEV (reference sequence). V lost 6 bases and J 0 bases, leaving 15 bases between the germline ends. The CDR3 covers 16 residues. DNA of the CDR3: TGTGCCAGCAGAAGCCTGCTGACAGGCTCCTACAATGAGCAGTTCTTC. As protein: CASRSLLTGSYNEQFF.

The chain employs TRBV3-1 (or the pseudogene TRBV3-2) and TRBJ1-2, with D unresolved. CDR1 and CDR2 (germline): LGHDT, YNNKEL (reference sequence). Trimming removed 1 base from V and 7 bases from J, with 13 bases in between. The CDR3 runs 14 residues. CDR3 bases: TGTGCCAGCAGCCAAGGATCGGAGGGCGGTGGCTACACCTTC. Its translation: CASSQGSEGGGYTF.

The rearrangement joins TRBV7-9 to TRBJ2-3; possible D gene TRBD2, 6 bases. The CDR3 length is 16 residues. Germline V lookup: CDR1 SEHNR, CDR2 FQNEAQ (reference sequence). The V end was cut by 3 bases, the J end by 2 bases, with 15 bases between. The CDR3, as DNA: TGTGCCAGCAGCTTCTCAGGGCGCGGGGTCACAGATACGCAGTATTTT. Amino acids: CASSFSGRGVTDTQYF.

The chain links TRBV9 to TRBJ2-2; 7 bases agree with TRBD1. The CDR3 covers 16 residues. Germline-derived CDR1 and CDR2 are SGDLS and YYNGEE. Unmatched junction bases numbered 7, after V lost 3 bases and J lost 2 bases. The CDR3 spells CASSDPGQLNTGELFF. CDR3 in DNA: TGTGCCAGCAGCGATCCGGGACAGCTAAACACCGGGGAGCTGTTTTTT. The variable domain in full, completed from reference TRBV9 and TRBJ2-2, reads DSGVTQTPKHLITATGQRVTLRCSPRSGDLSVYWYQQSLDQGLQFLIQYYNGEERAKGNILERFSAQQFPDLHSELNLSSLELGDSALYFCASSDPGQLNTGELFFGEGSRLTVL.

The chain carries TRBV7-3 and TRBJ2-3; TRBD1 agrees at 9 bases. V shed 5 bases, J shed 6 bases, and the junction held 6 bases outside the gene matches. Germline values: CDR1 SGHTA, CDR2 FQGTGA. The CDR3 length is 14 residues. The CDR3 sequence is CASSPGQGMDTQYF. In DNA form, the CDR3 reads TGTGCCAGCAGCCCTGGACAGGGGATGGATACGCAGTATTTT.

This clone was observed once. The chain joins TRBV29-1 to TRBJ1-5; possibly TRBD1 for D (5 bases). The CDR3 has 14 amino acids. CDR1 and CDR2 from the germline V gene are SQVTM and ANQGSEA. V dropped 4 bases and J dropped 1 base, with 11 bases sitting between them. CDR3 residues: CSVAGDASNQPQHF. As DNA, the CDR3 is TGCAGCGTTGCGGGGGACGCAAGCAATCAGCCCCAGCATTTT.

This clone has a handful of counts. The CDR3 DNA is TGCGCCAGCAGCACCAGATTTAATACGAACACCGGGGAGCTGTTTTTT. As protein: CASSTRFNTNTGELFF. The chain uses TRBV5-1 and TRBJ2-2; D not resolved. The CDR3 sequence is 16 residues long. Germline V gives CDR1 SGHRS, CDR2 YFSETQ. Trimming took off 4 bases at V and 0 bases at J, with 13 bases between the two ends.

This chain links TRBV12-3 or TRBV12-4 with TRBJ2-7; a possible D gene is TRBD1 (5 bases). Trimming shortened V by 6 bases and J by 5 bases, and 14 bases separated the two germline ends. The CDR3 length is 13 residues. The CDR3 bases are TGTGCCAGCAGCCCCCCCCGACAGAACGAGCAGTACTTC. This sequence encodes CASSPPRQNEQYF.

J is TRBJ2-5 and V is TRBV11-2; tentatively, D is TRBD1 (6 bases). Germline loops: CDR1 SGHAT, CDR2 FQNNGV. The CDR3 runs 13 residues. Deletions cut 1 base from V and 3 bases from J, with 6 bases between. The CDR3 bases are TGTGCCAGCAGCTTAGGGACAGAAGAGACCCAGTACTTC. Its protein is CASSLGTEETQYF. Complete variable domain (other parts from reference TRBV11-2 and TRBJ2-5): EAGVAQSPRYKIIEKRQSVAFWCNPISGHATLYWYQQILGQGPKLLIQFQNNGVVDDSQLPKDRFSAERLKGVDSTLKIQPAKLEDSAVYLCASSLGTEETQYFGPGTRLLVL.

In DNA form, the CDR3 reads TGTGCCAGCTCAGGCCTCCACAGCGGACAAGAGACCCAGTACTTC. Protein sequence: CASSGLHSGQETQYF. The V and J genes are TRBV18 and TRBJ2-5, with D possibly matching TRBD2 (5 bases). The V gene lost 5 bases and the J gene lost 2 bases, with 15 bases spanning the gap. This CDR3 is built from 15 residues. Germline CDR1 and CDR2: KGHSH and LQKENI.

The chain couples TRBV19 to TRBJ1-5; no clear D gene. V was shortened by 3 bases and J by 1 base, with 10 bases between the two germline ends. Germline V gives CDR1 LNHDA, CDR2 SQIVND (reference sequence). This CDR3 has 15 residues. The CDR3 DNA reads TGTGCCAGTAGTATTTGGGCCATAAGCAATCAGCCCCAGCATTTT. Protein: CASSIWAISNQPQHF.